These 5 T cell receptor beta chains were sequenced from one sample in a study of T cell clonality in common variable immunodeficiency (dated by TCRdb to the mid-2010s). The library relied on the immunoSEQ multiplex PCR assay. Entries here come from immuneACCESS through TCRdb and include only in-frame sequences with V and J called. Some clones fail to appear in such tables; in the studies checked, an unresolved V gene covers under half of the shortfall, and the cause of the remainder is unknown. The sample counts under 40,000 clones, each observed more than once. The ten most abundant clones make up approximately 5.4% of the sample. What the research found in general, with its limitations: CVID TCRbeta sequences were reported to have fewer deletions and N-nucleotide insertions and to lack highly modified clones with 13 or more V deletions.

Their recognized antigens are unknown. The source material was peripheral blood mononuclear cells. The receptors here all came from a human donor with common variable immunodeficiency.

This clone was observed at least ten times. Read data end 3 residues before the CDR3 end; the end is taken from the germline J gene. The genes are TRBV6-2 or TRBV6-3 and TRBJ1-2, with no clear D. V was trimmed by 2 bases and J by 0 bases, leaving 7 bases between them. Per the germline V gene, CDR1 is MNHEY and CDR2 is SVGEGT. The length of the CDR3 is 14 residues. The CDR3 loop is CASSYAGANYGYTF. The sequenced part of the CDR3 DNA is TGTGCCAGCAGTTACGCCGGGGCTAACTATGGC.

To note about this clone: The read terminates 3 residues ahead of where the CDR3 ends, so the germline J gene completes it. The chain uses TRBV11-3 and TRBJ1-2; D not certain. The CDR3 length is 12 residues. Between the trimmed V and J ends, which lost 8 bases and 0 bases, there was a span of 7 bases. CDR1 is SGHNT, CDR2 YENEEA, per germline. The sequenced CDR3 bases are TGTGCCAGCTCAGGAACTAACTATGGC. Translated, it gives CASSGTNYG. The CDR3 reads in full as CASSGTNYGYTF.

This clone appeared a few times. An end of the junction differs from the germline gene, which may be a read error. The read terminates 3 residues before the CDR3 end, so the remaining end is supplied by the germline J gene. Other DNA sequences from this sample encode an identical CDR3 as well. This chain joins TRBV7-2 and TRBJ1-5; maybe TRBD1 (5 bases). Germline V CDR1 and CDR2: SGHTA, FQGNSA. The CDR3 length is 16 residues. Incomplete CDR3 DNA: TGTGCCAGTAGCTTAGCGCCCACCAGGGCAGGGCAGCCC. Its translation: CASSLAPTRAGQP. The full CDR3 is CASSLAPTRAGQPQHF.

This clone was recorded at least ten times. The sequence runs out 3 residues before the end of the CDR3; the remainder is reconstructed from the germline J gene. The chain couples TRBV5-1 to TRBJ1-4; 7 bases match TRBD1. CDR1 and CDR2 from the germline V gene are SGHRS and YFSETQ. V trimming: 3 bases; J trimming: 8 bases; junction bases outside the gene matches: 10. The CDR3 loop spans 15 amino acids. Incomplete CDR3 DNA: TGCGCCAGCAGCTCCGTAACAGGGGCGGGGGAAAAA. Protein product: CASSSVTGAGEK. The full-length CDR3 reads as CASSSVTGAGEKLFF. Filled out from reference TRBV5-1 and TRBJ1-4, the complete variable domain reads KAGVTQTPRYLIKTRGQQVTLSCSPISGHRSVSWYQQTPGQGLQFLFEYFSETQRNKGNFPGRFSGRQFSNSRSEMNVSTLELGDSALYLCASSSVTGAGEKLFFGSGTQLSVL.

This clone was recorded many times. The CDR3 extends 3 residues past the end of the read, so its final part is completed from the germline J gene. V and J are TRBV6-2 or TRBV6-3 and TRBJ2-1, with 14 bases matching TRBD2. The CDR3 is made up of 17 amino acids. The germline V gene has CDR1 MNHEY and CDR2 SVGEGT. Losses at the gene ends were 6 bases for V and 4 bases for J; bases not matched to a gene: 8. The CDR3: CASRGLAGVQIYNEQFF. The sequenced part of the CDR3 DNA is TGTGCCAGCAGGGGACTAGCGGGGGTCCAGATTTACAATGAG.